The clone carrying this T cell receptor (beta chain) is categorized as large. The data derive from a study of circulating CD8 cells and anti-PD-1 response in melanoma. Overall study: Complete or partial response defined responders; stable or progressive disease, non-responders.

From live CD3+CD8+TCRalphabeta+ cells, four PD-1 and/or TIGIT subsets were sorted. Using approximately 15 ng of total RNA, TCR libraries were made with the QIAseq Immune Repertoire TCR panel. MiXCR, applied by TCRdb to the reads, yields one record per CDR3 protein. The sample includes some 520 distinct CDR3 sequences, 7.1% of them seen just once. The CDR3 consists of 14 residues. V shed 6 bases and J shed 4 bases, with 16 bases lying between them. V gene TRBV12-3 or TRBV12-4 combines with J gene TRBJ2-7, with D tentatively TRBD2 (6 bases). This receptor was identified in a human donor with melanoma. Sample: CD8+ T cells from PBMCs, taken at baseline or after one month of anti-PD-1 therapy (not recorded which). In nucleotides, the CDR3 is TGTGCCAGCAGCAAGGCATGGGGGGATTACGAGCAGTACTTC. It encodes CASSKAWGDYEQYF.